The TCR beta chain under discussion was sequenced for a study of cytomegalovirus exposure and HLA in healthy donors. Regarding the study as a whole: DRB1 had the most TCR associations and HLA-C the fewest, a later analysis found, with rates varying by HLA locus. Solely CMV serostatus was available to characterize immune exposure. A list of approximately 150 TCR beta chains associated with cytomegalovirus was given.

The germline V gene has CDR1 LGHNA and CDR2 YSLEER. Trimming took 4 bases from V and 3 from J, leaving 15 bases between them. The length of the CDR3 is 16 residues. All donors participated as healthy donors of bone marrow. PCR amplification relied on 60 Vbeta primers (plus 13 Jbeta primers). The method was immunoSEQ multiplex PCR; TCRdb's version includes in-frame clones alone and lacks a portion of them. The data contain over 110,000 clones, 82% of them singletons. Concerning this clone: Its antigen is undetermined.

This sequence was found in a male donor in good health and CMV-seronegative. The source material was PBMCs. The rearrangement uses TRBV4-3 and TRBJ2-2; tentative D call: TRBD2 (7 bases). This CDR3 is CASSPTGGADTGELFF. The CDR3 bases are TGCGCCAGCAGCCCGACGGGGGGCGCGGACACCGGGGAGCTGTTTTTT.